The next 16 T cell receptor beta chains were all read from a single sample in a study of T cell changes during pregnancy in multiple sclerosis. Sequencing was performed with immunoSEQ multiplex PCR; in TCRdb, only in-frame clones are kept and a portion is missing. Of some 69,000 clones in the sample, 85% to 95% were seen once. The material sequenced was peripheral blood, taken in the second trimester of pregnancy. The receptors were sampled from a female donor in good health, enrolled as a control in a pregnancy study.

The V and J genes are TRBV5-4 and TRBJ1-2; 7 bases fit TRBD1. Germline V lookup: CDR1 SGHNT, CDR2 YYREEE (reference sequence). J gave up 4 bases and V 0 bases, and 3 bases lay outside the gene matches. CDR3 length: 14 residues. The CDR3 is CASSLGRGSYGYTF. The CDR3 nucleotides are TGTGCCAGCAGCTTGGGCAGGGGGAGCTATGGCTACACCTTC.

This clone was picked up one time. V and J are TRBV30 and TRBJ2-5, with D possibly TRBD2 on 6 matching bases. Trimming pared 7 bases from V and 5 bases from J, leaving 17 bases between. Germline V lookup: CDR1 GTSNPN, CDR2 SVGIG (reference sequence). The CDR3 covers 13 residues. CDR3 residues: CALYGGAGETQYF. CDR3 nucleotide sequence: TGTGCCTTATACGGGGGTGCCGGGGAGACCCAGTACTTC.

This sequence joins TRBV7-2 and TRBJ2-3; tentative D call: TRBD2 (5 bases). The CDR3 has 14 amino acids. The germline V and J ends were trimmed by 5 bases and 2 bases, with 11 bases remaining between them. Germline CDR1 is SGHTA and CDR2 is FQGNSA. CDR3 residues: CASSLGIITDTQYF. The CDR3 DNA reads as TGTGCCAGCAGCCTCGGGATTATCACAGATACGCAGTATTTT.

CDR3 in amino acids: CASSLGGGEQFF. The CDR3 DNA follows: TGTGCCAGCAGCTTAGGAGGGGGTGAGCAGTTCTTC. This chain connects TRBV7-2 to TRBJ2-1; TRBD1 might be the D (6 bases). The CDR3 extends over 12 amino acids. The V gene lost 1 base and the J gene lost 9 bases, with 7 bases spanning the gap. Germline V gene sequence: CDR1 SGHTA, CDR2 FQGNSA.

This chain connects TRBV5-1 to TRBJ2-7; D is possibly TRBD2 (5 bases). Trimming pared 4 bases from V and 2 bases from J, leaving 13 bases between. The CDR3 contains 14 residues. Germline CDR1 is SGHRS and CDR2 is YFSETQ. The CDR3 loop is CASSTMPGTYEQYF. The CDR3 DNA is TGCGCCAGCAGCACAATGCCGGGGACCTACGAGCAGTACTTC. Full variable domain (rest looked up from reference TRBV5-1 and TRBJ2-7): KAGVTQTPRYLIKTRGQQVTLSCSPISGHRSVSWYQQTPGQGLQFLFEYFSETQRNKGNFPGRFSGRQFSNSRSEMNVSTLELGDSALYLCASSTMPGTYEQYFGPGTRLTVT.

The genes are TRBV5-1 and TRBJ2-3, with TRBD2 as a possible D gene (5 bases). Germline V gene sequence: CDR1 SGHRS, CDR2 YFSETQ. V lost 5 bases, J lost 1 base, and 14 bases lay in between. The CDR3 has 15 residues. The CDR3 DNA sequence: TGCGCCAGCAGTAACGGGCGGGCCGGCACAGATACGCAGTATTTT. Translating it yields CASSNGRAGTDTQYF.

The J gene is TRBJ2-3, the V gene TRBV7-6, with D tentatively TRBD2 (6 bases). The length of the CDR3 is 15 residues. Germline CDR1 is SGHVS and CDR2 is FNYEAQ. The V end was cut by 1 base, the J end by 5 bases, with 13 bases between. CDR3 DNA: TGTGCCAGCAGCTTAGTTCGGGGGAGTATAGATACGCAGTATTTT. Its protein is CASSLVRGSIDTQYF. Together with reference TRBV7-6 and TRBJ2-3, the CDR3 gives the full variable domain: GAGVSQSPRYKVTKRGQDVALRCDPISGHVSLYWYRQALGQGPEFLTYFNYEAQQDKSGLPNDRFSAERPEGSISTLTIQRTEQRDSAMYRCASSLVRGSIDTQYFGPGTRLTVL.

V and J are TRBV18 and TRBJ2-7; tentatively, D is TRBD2 (5 bases). Germline lookup yields CDR1 KGHSH and CDR2 LQKENI. Trimming stripped 6 bases from V and 7 bases from J, with 16 bases between. The CDR3 runs to 13 residues. Here the CDR3 DNA reads TGTGCCAGCTCTTCTGGAGCGGCTCGGGAGCAGTACTTC. Protein: CASSSGAAREQYF.

This clone was counted a few times. The V gene is TRBV7-2, the J gene TRBJ1-3; D might be TRBD1 (5 bases). This CDR3 is built from 15 residues. Trimming shortened V by 5 bases and J by 4 bases, and 15 bases separated the two germline ends. Per germline, CDR1 SGHTA and CDR2 FQGNSA. The DNA for the CDR3 is TGTGCCAGCAGCAGCAGGGTGCTGGGAGGAAACACCATATATTTT. Protein: CASSSRVLGGNTIYF. The whole variable domain, remainder taken from reference TRBV7-2 and TRBJ1-3, is GAGVSQSPSNKVTEKGKDVELRCDPISGHTALYWYRQSLGQGLEFLIYFQGNSAPDKSGLPSDRFSAERTGGSVSTLTIQRTQQEDSAVYLCASSSRVLGGNTIYFGEGSWLTVV.

The rearrangement uses TRBV6-5 and TRBJ1-1, with a weak D call TRBD1 (5 bases). The CDR3 contains 15 residues. V was shortened by 6 bases and J by 0 bases, with 14 bases between the two germline ends. CDR1 is MNHEY, CDR2 SVGAGI, per germline. Written as DNA, the CDR3 is TGTGCCAGCAGCCTGGGTCGGGGGATGAACACTGAAGCTTTCTTT. Amino acids: CASSLGRGMNTEAFF.

This clone has a single count. This chain uses TRBV7-2 with TRBJ1-3; maybe TRBD1 (6 bases). Germline assignment: CDR1 SGHTA and CDR2 FQGNSA. This CDR3 region has 16 residues. V was clipped by 1 base and J by 2 bases, with 12 bases between them. For the CDR3, the DNA is TGTGCCAGCAGCTTAGTCGAGACAGGCACTGGAAACACCATATATTTT. This codes for CASSLVETGTGNTIYF.

The genes are TRBV7-3 and TRBJ1-1; no clear D. The CDR3 spans 12 residues. CDR1 is SGHTA and CDR2 is FQGTGA in the germline V gene. V lost 5 bases, J lost 1 base, and 5 bases lay in between. The CDR3 reads CASSHKNTEAFF. The CDR3 DNA is TGTGCCAGCAGCCACAAGAACACTGAAGCTTTCTTT. Full variable domain (outside the CDR3, taken from reference TRBV7-3 and TRBJ1-1): GAGVSQTPSNKVTEKGKYVELRCDPISGHTALYWYRQSLGQGPEFLIYFQGTGAADDSGLPNDRFFAVRPEGSVSTLKIQRTERGDSAVYLCASSHKNTEAFFGQGTRLTVV.

In its sample, this clone was seen a few times. V gene TRBV6-6 combines with J gene TRBJ1-1; TRBD1 matches 9 bases. The CDR3 has 14 amino acids. The V gene end was trimmed by 8 bases and the J gene end by 7 bases; junction bases not matched to a gene: 11. Germline V gene data show CDR1 as MNHNY and CDR2 as SVGAGI (reference sequence). CDR3 sequence: CASGQQGARVEAFF. The CDR3 coding sequence is TGTGCCAGCGGACAACAGGGGGCGCGGGTTGAAGCTTTCTTT.

The rearrangement links TRBV10-3 to TRBJ1-1; D not resolved. CDR3 length: 13 amino acids. V was trimmed by 4 bases and J by 1 base, leaving 7 bases between them. From germline, CDR1 is ENHRY and CDR2 SYGVKD. The CDR3 sequence: CAISGAKNTEAFF. In nucleotides, the CDR3 is TGTGCCATCAGTGGGGCAAAGAACACTGAAGCTTTCTTT.

The chain carries TRBV9 and TRBJ2-2; 8 bases line up with TRBD1. Trimming at V came to 6 bases and at J to 8 bases, leaving 9 bases not matched to a gene. CDR3 length: 14 amino acids. Germline values: CDR1 SGDLS, CDR2 YYNGEE. CDR3 nucleotide sequence: TGTGCCAGCAACACGGACAGGGTGGGTGGGGAGCTGTTTTTT. This sequence encodes CASNTDRVGGELFF. The whole variable domain, remainder taken from reference TRBV9 and TRBJ2-2, is DSGVTQTPKHLITATGQRVTLRCSPRSGDLSVYWYQQSLDQGLQFLIQYYNGEERAKGNILERFSAQQFPDLHSELNLSSLELGDSALYFCASNTDRVGGELFFGEGSRLTVL.

In its sample, this clone was seen once. The chain joins TRBV27 to TRBJ2-5; 10 nucleotides match TRBD2. Germline values: CDR1 MNHEY, CDR2 SMNVEV (reference sequence). CDR3 size: 15 residues. Trimming at V came to 6 bases and at J to 1 base, leaving 5 bases not matched to a gene. The CDR3 is CASRLAGELQETQYF. CDR3 in DNA: TGTGCCAGCAGGCTAGCGGGGGAGCTCCAAGAGACCCAGTACTTC.